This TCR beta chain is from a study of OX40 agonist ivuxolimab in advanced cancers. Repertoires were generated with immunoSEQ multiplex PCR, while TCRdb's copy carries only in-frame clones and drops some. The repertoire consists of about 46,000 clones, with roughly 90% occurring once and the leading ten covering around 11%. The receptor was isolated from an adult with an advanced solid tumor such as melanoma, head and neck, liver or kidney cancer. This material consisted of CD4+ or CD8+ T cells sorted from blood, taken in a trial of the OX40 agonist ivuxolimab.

The CDR3 spells CASSDQGGNQPQHF. The CDR3 DNA reads TGTGCCAGCAGTGACCAGGGAGGCAATCAGCCCCAGCATTTT. This sequence joins TRBV25-1 and TRBJ1-5; weak D call: TRBD1 (5 bases). V gave up 3 bases and J gave up 2 bases, with 8 bases separating them. Looked up from germline, CDR1 is MGHDK and CDR2 is SYGVNS. This CDR3 spans 14 amino acids.